This passage covers 10 T cell receptor beta chains from one sample sequenced in a study of T cell repertoires in ileal Crohn's disease. Time point of the sample: neoterminal ileum biopsy at postoperative endoscopy, about 6 months after surgery. Produced via immunoSEQ multiplex PCR; TCRdb's table is partial and in-frame only. The sample records over 10,000 clones, roughly 73% being singletons. Sequencing input: ileal tissue. These receptors were taken from an adult with Crohn's disease.

This chain links TRBV27 with TRBJ1-1; TRBD1 agrees at 7 bases. CDR1 is MNHEY and CDR2 is SMNVEV in the germline V gene (reference sequence). The CDR3 consists of 14 residues. V trimming: 3 bases; J trimming: 4 bases; junction bases outside the gene matches: 5. The CDR3 bases are TGTGCCAGCAGTTTCGGGCAGGGGGGCACTGAAGCTTTCTTT. Translated, it gives CASSFGQGGTEAFF.

The chain combines TRBV6-5 with TRBJ2-7; TRBD1 is a possible D gene (6 bases). V shed 5 bases and J shed 6 bases, with 11 bases lying between them. The CDR3 contains 12 residues. CDR1 and CDR2 (germline): MNHEY, SVGAGI. CDR3 nucleotide sequence: TGTGCCAGCAGTGGGACACCCTCCGAGCAGTACTTC. Translated: CASSGTPSEQYF.

The rearrangement uses TRBV6-1 and TRBJ2-1, with a tentative D call TRBD2 (6 bases). Per the germline V gene, CDR1 is MNHNS and CDR2 is SASEGT. The CDR3 consists of 15 residues. The V and J ends lost 0 bases and 0 bases respectively, with 6 bases between them. This CDR3 is CASSEASGSYNEQFF. The CDR3 DNA follows: TGTGCCAGCAGTGAAGCTAGCGGCTCCTACAATGAGCAGTTCTTC.

The table lists this clone with a count of one. V gene TRBV19 combines with J gene TRBJ1-1; 7 bases map to TRBD1. The CDR3 sequence is 15 residues long. J lost 0 bases, V lost 6 bases, and 7 bases had no gene match. Germline CDR1 and CDR2: LNHDA and SQIVND (reference sequence). CDR3 sequence: CASRLQGVMNTEAFF. In DNA form, the CDR3 reads TGTGCCAGTAGACTTCAGGGGGTCATGAACACTGAAGCTTTCTTT.

The chain combines TRBV7-6 with TRBJ2-3; D ambiguous. Per the germline V gene, CDR1 is SGHVS and CDR2 is FNYEAQ. V was shortened by 2 bases and J by 2 bases, with 14 bases between the two germline ends. The CDR3 loop spans 16 amino acids. CDR3 nucleotide sequence: TGTGCCAGCAGCTTATCAATCCCAACATCCACAGATACGCAGTATTTT. Translation: CASSLSIPTSTDTQYF. Drawing the rest from reference TRBV7-6 and TRBJ2-3, the complete variable domain is GAGVSQSPRYKVTKRGQDVALRCDPISGHVSLYWYRQALGQGPEFLTYFNYEAQQDKSGLPNDRFSAERPEGSISTLTIQRTEQRDSAMYRCASSLSIPTSTDTQYFGPGTRLTVL.

The chain carries TRBV28 and TRBJ1-3; D possibly corresponds to TRBD1 (6 bases). The CDR3 runs to 15 residues. Trimming cost V 8 bases and J 4 bases, with 18 bases left between them. Germline values: CDR1 MDHEN, CDR2 SYDVKM. In DNA, the CDR3 is TGTGCCAGCCGATCCAGGGGATTGTGGGGAAACACCATATATTTT. Encoded protein: CASRSRGLWGNTIYF.

The V gene is TRBV7-2, the J gene TRBJ2-1; D is unresolved. CDR1 and CDR2 from the germline V gene are SGHTA and FQGNSA. The CDR3 is made up of 15 amino acids. With 1 base removed from V and 0 bases from J, the gap between germline ends came to 7 bases. The CDR3 is CASSLEPSSYNEQFF. CDR3 bases: TGTGCCAGCAGCTTAGAACCGAGCTCCTACAATGAGCAGTTCTTC.

V and J are TRBV5-4 and TRBJ1-1, with D maybe TRBD1 (6 bases). The V end was cut by 2 bases, the J end by 5 bases, with 10 bases between. This CDR3 has 13 residues. Germline-derived CDR1 and CDR2 are SGHNT and YYREEE (reference sequence). The CDR3 DNA sequence: TGTGCCAGCAGCTTAACACAGGGAACTGAAGCTTTCTTT. This gives the protein CASSLTQGTEAFF. Drawing the rest from reference TRBV5-4 and TRBJ1-1, the complete variable domain is ETGVTQSPTHLIKTRGQQVTLRCSSQSGHNTVSWYQQALGQGPQFIFQYYREEENGRGNFPPRFSGLQFPNYSSELNVNALELDDSALYLCASSLTQGTEAFFGQGTRLTVV.

This rearrangement joins TRBV6-4 to TRBJ2-3; TRBD2 is a possible D gene (5 bases). Germline V CDR1 and CDR2: MRHNA, SNTAGT. The germline V and J ends were trimmed by 0 bases and 1 base, with 5 bases remaining between them. The CDR3 contains 14 residues. The CDR3 region has the DNA TGTGCCAGCAGTGACTCAGCGGGCACAGATACGCAGTATTTT. Its translation: CASSDSAGTDTQYF.

This chain joins TRBV27 and TRBJ1-1; D unclear. Germline V gene data show CDR1 as MNHEY and CDR2 as SMNVEV (reference sequence). This CDR3 contains 14 residues. The germline V and J ends were trimmed by 7 bases and 0 bases, with 12 bases remaining between them. As DNA, the CDR3 is TGTGCCAGCATTAACCTCGGGGTGAACACTGAAGCTTTCTTT. Protein sequence: CASINLGVNTEAFF.